This T cell receptor beta chain was recovered during a study of metastatic and nonmetastatic thyroid tumors. Study in general: The comparison covered peripheral blood and tumor or nodule tissue in malignant and benign thyroid patients. Notes on the study in general: The study reportedly found significantly higher TCR beta diversity in malignant thyroid tumors than benign nodules, in blood and tumor.

Original processing methods: Using the CDR3 differences seen across clinicopathological groups, the authors built a distant-metastasis classifier for papillary thyroid cancer, which was meant to discriminate distant-metastatic patients. TCRdb re-called the PCR reads through MiXCR. The V and J calls, along with clone size, are taken from TCRdb and not from the paper's own processing. The table includes about 22,000 clones, roughly 23% detected once. This clone was seen at least ten times. Its antigen remains unknown. Germline CDR1 MNHNS, CDR2 SASEGT. Trimming left V 10 bases short and J 3 bases short, with 12 bases between. CDR3 length: 12 residues. No patient received treatment before thyroid surgery.

The chain is built from TRBV6-1 and TRBJ2-5; D may correspond to TRBD1 or TRBD2 (5 bases each). This clonotype originated in a male donor with papillary thyroid cancer or a benign thyroid nodule (not recorded which). Some clones in this sample may be carry-over from other donors' samples. Sequenced input: blood. CDR3 nucleotide sequence: TGTGCCACTGCGAGGGGTGAAGAGACCCAGTACTTC. This codes for CATARGEETQYF.